Included here is one T cell receptor (beta chain) sequence, with context. The antigen is not known. TCRdb independently ran MiXCR on the reads; one entry per CDR3 protein. This sample has about 310,000 distinct CDR3 sequences, with roughly 25% found just once. The sample belongs to a study of T cell repertoires in cytomegalovirus infection. Germline V gene data show CDR1 as DFQATT and CDR2 as SNEGSKA (reference sequence). The CDR3 totals 14 residues. V shed 6 bases and J 3 bases; nucleotides not matched to a gene: 7. The input for sequencing was cultured PBMCs, taken from culture after CMV antigen stimulation. The sequence was collected from a human donor in good health (CMV status not recorded). Some clones in this sample may be carry-over from other donors' samples. The chain is built from TRBV20-1 and TRBJ2-7, with TRBD2 identical over 11 bases. CDR3 sequence: CSATFTSGSYEQYF. The CDR3 region has the DNA TGCAGTGCCACATTTACTAGCGGGAGCTACGAGCAGTACTTC.